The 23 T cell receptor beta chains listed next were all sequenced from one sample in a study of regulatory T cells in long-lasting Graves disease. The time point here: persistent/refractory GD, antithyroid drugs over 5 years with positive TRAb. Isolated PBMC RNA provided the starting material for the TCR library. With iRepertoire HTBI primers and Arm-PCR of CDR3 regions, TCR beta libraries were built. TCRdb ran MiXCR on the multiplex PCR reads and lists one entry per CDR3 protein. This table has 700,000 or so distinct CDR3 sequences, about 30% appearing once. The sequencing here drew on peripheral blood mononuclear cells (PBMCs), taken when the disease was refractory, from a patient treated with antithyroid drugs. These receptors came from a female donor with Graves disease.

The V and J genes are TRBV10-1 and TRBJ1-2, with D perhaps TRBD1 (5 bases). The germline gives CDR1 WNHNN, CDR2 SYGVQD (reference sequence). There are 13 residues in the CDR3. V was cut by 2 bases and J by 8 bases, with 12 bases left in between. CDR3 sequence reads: CASSEHPGYGYTF. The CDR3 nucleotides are TGCGCCAGCAGTGAGCATCCAGGGTACGGCTACACCTTC.

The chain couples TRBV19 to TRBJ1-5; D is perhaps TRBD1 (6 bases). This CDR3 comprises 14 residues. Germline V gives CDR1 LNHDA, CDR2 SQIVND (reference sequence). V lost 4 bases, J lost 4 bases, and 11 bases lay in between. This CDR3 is CASSTRDTNQPQHF. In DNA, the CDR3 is TGTGCCAGTAGTACCCGGGACACTAATCAGCCCCAGCATTTT. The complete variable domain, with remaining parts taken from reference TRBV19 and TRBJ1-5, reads DGGITQSPKYLFRKEGQNVTLSCEQNLNHDAMYWYRQDPGQGLRLIYYSQIVNDFQKGDIAEGYSVSREKKESFPLTVTSAQKNPTAFYLCASSTRDTNQPQHFGDGTRLSIL.

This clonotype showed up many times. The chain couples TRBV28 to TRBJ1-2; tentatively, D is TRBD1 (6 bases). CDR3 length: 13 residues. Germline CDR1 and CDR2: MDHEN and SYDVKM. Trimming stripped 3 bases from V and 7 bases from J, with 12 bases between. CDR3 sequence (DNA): TGTGCCAGCAGTTTCGGGGGGCGGGGTGGCTACACCTTC. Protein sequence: CASSFGGRGGYTF.

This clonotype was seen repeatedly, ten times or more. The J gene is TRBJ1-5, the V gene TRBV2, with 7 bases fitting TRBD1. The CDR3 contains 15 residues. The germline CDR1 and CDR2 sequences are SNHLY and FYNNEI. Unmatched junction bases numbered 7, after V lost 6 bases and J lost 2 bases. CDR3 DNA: TGTGCCAGCAGAATTGGGACAGCAGGCAATCAGCCCCAGCATTTT. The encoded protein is CASRIGTAGNQPQHF.

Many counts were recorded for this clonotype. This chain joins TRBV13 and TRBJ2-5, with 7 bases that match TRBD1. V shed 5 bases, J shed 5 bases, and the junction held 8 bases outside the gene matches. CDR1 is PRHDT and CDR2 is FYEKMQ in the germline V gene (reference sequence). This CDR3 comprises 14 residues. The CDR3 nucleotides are TGTGCCAGCAGCGAACGACAGGGTTCGGAGACCCAGTACTTC. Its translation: CASSERQGSETQYF.

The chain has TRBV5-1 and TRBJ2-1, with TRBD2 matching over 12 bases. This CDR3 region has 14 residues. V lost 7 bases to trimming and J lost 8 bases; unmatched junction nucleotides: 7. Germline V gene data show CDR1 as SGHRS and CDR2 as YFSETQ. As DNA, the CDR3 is TGCGCCAGCTTGAGAGCTAGCGGGAGGGATGAGCAGTTCTTC. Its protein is CASLRASGRDEQFF. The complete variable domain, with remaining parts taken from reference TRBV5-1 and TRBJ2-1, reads KAGVTQTPRYLIKTRGQQVTLSCSPISGHRSVSWYQQTPGQGLQFLFEYFSETQRNKGNFPGRFSGRQFSNSRSEMNVSTLELGDSALYLCASLRASGRDEQFFGPGTRLTVL.

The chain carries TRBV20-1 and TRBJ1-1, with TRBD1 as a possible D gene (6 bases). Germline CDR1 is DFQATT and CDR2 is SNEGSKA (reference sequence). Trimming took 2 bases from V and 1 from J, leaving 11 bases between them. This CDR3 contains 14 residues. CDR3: CSARNRVPNTEAFF. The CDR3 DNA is TGCAGTGCTAGAAACAGGGTACCGAACACTGAAGCTTTCTTT.

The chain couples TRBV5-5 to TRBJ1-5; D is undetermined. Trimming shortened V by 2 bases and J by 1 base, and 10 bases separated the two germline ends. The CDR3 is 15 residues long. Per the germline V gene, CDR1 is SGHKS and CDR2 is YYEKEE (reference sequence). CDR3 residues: CASSFMGDSNQPQHF. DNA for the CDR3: TGTGCCAGCAGCTTTATGGGTGACAGCAATCAGCCCCAGCATTTT.

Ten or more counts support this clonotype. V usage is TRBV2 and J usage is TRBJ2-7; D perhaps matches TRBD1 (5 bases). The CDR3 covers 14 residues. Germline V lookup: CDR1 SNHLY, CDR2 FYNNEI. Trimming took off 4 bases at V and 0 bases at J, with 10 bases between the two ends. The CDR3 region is CASSVPDSSYEQYF. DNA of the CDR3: TGTGCCAGCAGTGTCCCAGACAGCTCCTACGAGCAGTACTTC.

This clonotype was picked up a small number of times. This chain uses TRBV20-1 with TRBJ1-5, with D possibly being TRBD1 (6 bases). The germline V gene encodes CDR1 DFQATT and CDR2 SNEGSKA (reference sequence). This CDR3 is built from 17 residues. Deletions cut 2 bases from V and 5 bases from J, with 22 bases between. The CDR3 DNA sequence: TGCAGTGCTAGACCGCTGGACCGTGGGGGGGCCCATCAGCCCCAGCATTTT. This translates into CSARPLDRGGAHQPQHF.

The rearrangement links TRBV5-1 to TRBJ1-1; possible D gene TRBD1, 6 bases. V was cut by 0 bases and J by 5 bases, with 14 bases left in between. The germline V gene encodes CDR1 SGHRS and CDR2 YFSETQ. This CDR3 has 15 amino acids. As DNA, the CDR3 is TGCGCCAGCAGCTTGGAAGGGGGGGGACTAACTGAAGCTTTCTTT. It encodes CASSLEGGGLTEAFF. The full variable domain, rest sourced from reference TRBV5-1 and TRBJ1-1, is KAGVTQTPRYLIKTRGQQVTLSCSPISGHRSVSWYQQTPGQGLQFLFEYFSETQRNKGNFPGRFSGRQFSNSRSEMNVSTLELGDSALYLCASSLEGGGLTEAFFGQGTRLTVV.

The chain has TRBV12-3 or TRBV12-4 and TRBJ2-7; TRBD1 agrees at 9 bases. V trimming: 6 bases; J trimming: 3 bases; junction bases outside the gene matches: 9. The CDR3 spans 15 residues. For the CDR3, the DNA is TGTGCCAGCAGCCCCACCGGGACAGGGAGCTACGAGCAGTACTTC. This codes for CASSPTGTGSYEQYF.

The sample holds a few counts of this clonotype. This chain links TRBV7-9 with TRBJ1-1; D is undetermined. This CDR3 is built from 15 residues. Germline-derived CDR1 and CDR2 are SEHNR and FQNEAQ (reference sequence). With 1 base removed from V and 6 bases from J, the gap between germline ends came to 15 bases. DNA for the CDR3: TGTGCCAGCAGCTTAGGGGCGGCGTCCGTCTCTGAAGCTTTCTTT. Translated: CASSLGAASVSEAFF.

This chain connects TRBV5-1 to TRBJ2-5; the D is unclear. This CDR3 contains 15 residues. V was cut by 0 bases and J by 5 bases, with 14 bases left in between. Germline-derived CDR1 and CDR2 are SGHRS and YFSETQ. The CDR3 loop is CASSLDDQVGETQYF. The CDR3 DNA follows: TGCGCCAGCAGCTTGGACGACCAGGTCGGGGAGACCCAGTACTTC.

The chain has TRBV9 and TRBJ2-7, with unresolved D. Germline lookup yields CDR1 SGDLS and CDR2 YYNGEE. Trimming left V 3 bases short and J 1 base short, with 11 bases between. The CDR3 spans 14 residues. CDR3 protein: CASSAGSHSYEQYF. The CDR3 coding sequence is TGTGCCAGCAGCGCCGGGTCGCATTCCTACGAGCAGTACTTC.

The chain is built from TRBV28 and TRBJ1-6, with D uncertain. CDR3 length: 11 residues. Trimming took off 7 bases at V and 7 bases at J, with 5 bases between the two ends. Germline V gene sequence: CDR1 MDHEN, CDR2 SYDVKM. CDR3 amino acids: CASTTNSPLHF. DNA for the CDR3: TGTGCCAGCACCACCAATTCACCCCTCCACTTT.

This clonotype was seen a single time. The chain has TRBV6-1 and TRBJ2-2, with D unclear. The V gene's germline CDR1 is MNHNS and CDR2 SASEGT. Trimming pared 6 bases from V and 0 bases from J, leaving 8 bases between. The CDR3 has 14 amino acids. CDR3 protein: CASSEFPNTGELFF. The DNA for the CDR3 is TGTGCCAGCAGCGAGTTCCCGAACACCGGGGAGCTGTTTTTT.

The CDR3 protein is CSARVPGTVSYEQYF. The CDR3 DNA is TGCAGTGCTAGAGTACCCGGGACAGTAAGCTACGAGCAGTACTTC. This rearrangement joins TRBV20-1 to TRBJ2-7, with 7 bases identical to TRBD1. J was trimmed by 3 bases and V by 1 base; bases with no gene match: 9. CDR3 length equals 15 residues. Germline V gene sequence: CDR1 DFQATT, CDR2 SNEGSKA (reference sequence).

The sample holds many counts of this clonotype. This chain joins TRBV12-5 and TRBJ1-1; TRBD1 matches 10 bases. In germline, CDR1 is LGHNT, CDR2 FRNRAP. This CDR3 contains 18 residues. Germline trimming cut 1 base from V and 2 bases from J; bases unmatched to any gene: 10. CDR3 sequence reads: CASGLARTGGLFNTEAFF. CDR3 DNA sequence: TGTGCTAGTGGTTTGGCCCGGACAGGGGGTCTGTTCAACACTGAAGCTTTCTTT.

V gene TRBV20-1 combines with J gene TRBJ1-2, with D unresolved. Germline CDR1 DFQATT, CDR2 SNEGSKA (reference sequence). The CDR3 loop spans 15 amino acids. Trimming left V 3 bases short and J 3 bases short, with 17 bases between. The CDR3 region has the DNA TGCAGTGCTAGCCGGGAACCCCCTGAGGACTATGGCTACACCTTC. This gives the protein CSASREPPEDYGYTF.

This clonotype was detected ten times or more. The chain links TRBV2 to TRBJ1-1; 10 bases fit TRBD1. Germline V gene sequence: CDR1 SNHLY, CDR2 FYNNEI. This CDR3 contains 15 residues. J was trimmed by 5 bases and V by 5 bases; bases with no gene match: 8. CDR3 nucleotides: TGTGCCAGCAGTCTAACCGGGACAGGGGATACTGAAGCTTTCTTT. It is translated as CASSLTGTGDTEAFF.

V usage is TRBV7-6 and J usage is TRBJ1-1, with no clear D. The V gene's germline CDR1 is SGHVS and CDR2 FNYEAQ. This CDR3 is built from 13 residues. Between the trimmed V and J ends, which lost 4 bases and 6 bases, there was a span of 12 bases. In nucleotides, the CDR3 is TGTGCCAGCAGCTCCCACGCGGGCGCTGAAGCTTTCTTT. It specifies CASSSHAGAEAFF. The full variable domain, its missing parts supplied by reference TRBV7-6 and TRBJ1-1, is GAGVSQSPRYKVTKRGQDVALRCDPISGHVSLYWYRQALGQGPEFLTYFNYEAQQDKSGLPNDRFSAERPEGSISTLTIQRTEQRDSAMYRCASSSHAGAEAFFGQGTRLTVV.

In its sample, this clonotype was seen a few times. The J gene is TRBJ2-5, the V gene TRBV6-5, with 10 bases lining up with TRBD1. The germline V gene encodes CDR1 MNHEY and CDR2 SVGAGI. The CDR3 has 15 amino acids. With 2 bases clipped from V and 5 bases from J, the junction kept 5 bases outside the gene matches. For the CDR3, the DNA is TGTGCCAGCAGTTACGGGACAGGGGCCTTTGAGACCCAGTACTTC. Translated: CASSYGTGAFETQYF.